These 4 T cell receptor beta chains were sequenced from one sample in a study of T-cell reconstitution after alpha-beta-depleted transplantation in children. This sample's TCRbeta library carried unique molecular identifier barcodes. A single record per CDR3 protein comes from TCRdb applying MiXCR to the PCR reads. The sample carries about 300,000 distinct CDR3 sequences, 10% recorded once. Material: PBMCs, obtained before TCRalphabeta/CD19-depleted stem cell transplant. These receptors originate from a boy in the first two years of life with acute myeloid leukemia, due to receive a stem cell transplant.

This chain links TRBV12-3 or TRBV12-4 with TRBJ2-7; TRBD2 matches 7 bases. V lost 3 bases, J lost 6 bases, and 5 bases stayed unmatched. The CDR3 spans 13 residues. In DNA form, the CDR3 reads TGTGCCAGCAGTTTTCAGCGGGGTGGCGAGCAGTACTTC. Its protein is CASSFQRGGEQYF.

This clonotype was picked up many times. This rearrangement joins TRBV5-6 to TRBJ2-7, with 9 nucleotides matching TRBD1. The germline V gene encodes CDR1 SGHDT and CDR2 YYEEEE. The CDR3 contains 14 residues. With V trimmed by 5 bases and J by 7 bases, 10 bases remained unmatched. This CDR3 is CASRLGTGNREQYF. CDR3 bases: TGTGCCAGCAGGCTGGGGACAGGGAACAGGGAGCAGTACTTC.

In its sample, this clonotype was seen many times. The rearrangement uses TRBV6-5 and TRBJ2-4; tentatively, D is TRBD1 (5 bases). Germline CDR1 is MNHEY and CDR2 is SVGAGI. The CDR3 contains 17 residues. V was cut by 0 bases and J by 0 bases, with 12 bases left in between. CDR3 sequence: CASSYSIPGLAKNIQYF. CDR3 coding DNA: TGTGCCAGCAGTTACTCGATACCAGGGCTAGCCAAAAACATTCAGTACTTC.

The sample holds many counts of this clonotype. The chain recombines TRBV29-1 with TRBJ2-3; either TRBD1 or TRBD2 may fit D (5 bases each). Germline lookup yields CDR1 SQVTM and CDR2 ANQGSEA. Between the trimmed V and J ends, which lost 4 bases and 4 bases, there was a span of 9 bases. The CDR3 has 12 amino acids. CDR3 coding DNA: TGCAGCGTTGTGAGGGGATCAGATACGCAGTATTTT. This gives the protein CSVVRGSDTQYF.